These 32 T cell receptor beta chains were sequenced from one sample in a study of CD8 T cells in Susac syndrome. Random hexamers primed reverse transcription of about 0.5 to 1 ug RNA. MiXCR, run by TCRdb on the immunoSEQ multiplex PCR reads, gives a single entry per CDR3 protein. The sample shows about 110,000 distinct CDR3 sequences, 94% of them seen only once. The sample was CD8+ T cells from PBMCs. The receptors derive from a human donor with Susac syndrome.

V and J are TRBV4-1 and TRBJ1-1, with TRBD1 matching over 7 bases. CDR3 length: 16 residues. Germline V gives CDR1 MGHRA, CDR2 YSYEKL. V dropped 1 base and J dropped 5; count of bases not matched to a gene: 10. The CDR3 here is CASSQGGQAVLTEAFF. The CDR3 nucleotides read TGCGCCAGCAGCCAAGGAGGACAGGCGGTATTGACTGAAGCTTTCTTT.

The V call is TRBV5-4, the J call TRBJ1-1; possible D gene TRBD1, 6 bases. The length of the CDR3 is 14 residues. CDR1 and CDR2 (germline): SGHNT, YYREEE (reference sequence). The V end lost 4 bases, the J end lost 2 bases, and 12 bases lay between the germline ends. This chain's CDR3 is CASSLNRDNTEAFF. The CDR3 nucleotides read TGTGCCAGCAGCCTAAACAGGGATAACACTGAAGCTTTCTTT.

The CDR3 region is CASSRPKPGTGRSPLHF. The CDR3 bases are TGCGCCAGCAGCCGGCCGAAACCCGGGACAGGGAGGTCACCCCTCCACTTT. This rearrangement joins TRBV10-2 to TRBJ1-6; 9 bases fit TRBD1. Germline CDR1 reads WSHSY; CDR2 reads SAAADI. This CDR3 contains 17 residues. The V segment lost 6 bases and the J segment 10 bases; nucleotides outside the gene matches: 16.

The V call is TRBV4-1, the J call TRBJ1-2, with unresolved D. CDR1 is MGHRA and CDR2 is YSYEKL in the germline V gene. V lost 3 bases and J 7 bases, leaving 9 bases between the germline ends. This CDR3 has 12 amino acids. The CDR3 nucleotides read TGCGCCAGCAGCCAGGGTCTAGGTGGCTACACCTTC. This sequence encodes CASSQGLGGYTF.

The rearrangement uses TRBV15 and TRBJ1-1; D perhaps matches TRBD1 (5 bases). The V gene's germline CDR1 is LNHNV and CDR2 YYDKDF (reference sequence). The CDR3 is 13 amino acids. Trimming left V 1 base short and J 6 bases short, with 9 bases between. The CDR3, as DNA: TGTGCCACCAGCAGAGCGGGACGATCTGAAGCTTTCTTT. This encodes CATSRAGRSEAFF. The full variable domain, completed using reference TRBV15 and TRBJ1-1, is DAMVIQNPRYQVTQFGKPVTLSCSQTLNHNVMYWYQQKSSQAPKLLFHYYDKDFNNEADTPDNFQSRRPNTSFCFLDIRSPGLGDTAMYLCATSRAGRSEAFFGQGTRLTVV.

J is TRBJ2-3 and V is TRBV23-1; D not certain. TRBV23-1 falls under the ORF class, with uncertain function. The V and J ends lost 3 bases and 3 bases respectively, with 10 bases between them. The CDR3 spans 14 residues. CDR3 in amino acids: CASSHRHDTDTQYF. DNA for the CDR3: TGCGCCAGCAGTCATCGTCACGATACAGATACGCAGTATTTT.

This chain connects TRBV19 to TRBJ2-1; the match to TRBD2 covers 7 bases. The CDR3 is made up of 16 amino acids. Germline CDR1 and CDR2: LNHDA and SQIVND (reference sequence). With 1 base clipped from V and 4 bases from J, the junction kept 7 bases outside the gene matches. The CDR3 sequence is CASSIGGGGLYNEQFF. As DNA, the CDR3 is TGTGCCAGTAGTATAGGGGGCGGGGGACTATACAATGAGCAGTTCTTC.

The chain is built from TRBV29-1 and TRBJ2-7; the match to TRBD2 covers 8 bases. V shed 6 bases and J 4 bases; nucleotides not matched to a gene: 8. This CDR3 has 13 amino acids. Per the germline V gene, CDR1 is SQVTM and CDR2 is ANQGSEA. CDR3 bases: TGCAGCGTGTCCGACGGGGGGGTTTACGAGCAGTACTTC. Translation: CSVSDGGVYEQYF.

The genes are TRBV6-5 and TRBJ1-6; a weak D match, TRBD1 (6 bases). From germline, CDR1 is MNHEY and CDR2 SVGAGI. V shed 0 bases and J shed 11 bases, with 23 bases lying between them. The length of the CDR3 is 18 residues. Here the CDR3 reads CASSYSIRGGAAEAPLHF. CDR3 in DNA: TGTGCCAGCAGTTACTCGATAAGAGGGGGGGCGGCCGAGGCACCCCTCCACTTT.

The rearrangement links TRBV12-3 or TRBV12-4 to TRBJ2-3; 8 bases agree with TRBD2. The CDR3 totals 15 residues. V lost 6 bases to trimming and J lost 4 bases; unmatched junction nucleotides: 9. CDR3 loop: CASSLGGAGSDTQYF. CDR3 coding DNA: TGTGCCAGCAGCCTCGGGGGGGCCGGGTCAGATACGCAGTATTTT.

The J gene is TRBJ1-5, the V gene TRBV12-3 or TRBV12-4; 8 bases line up with TRBD1. The J segment lost 6 bases and the V segment lost 9 bases, leaving 4 bases of the junction unmatched. The CDR3 runs 12 residues. This chain's CDR3 is CASGQGGQPQHF. CDR3 DNA: TGTGCCAGTGGACAGGGAGGTCAGCCCCAGCATTTT.

The rearrangement uses TRBV7-6 and TRBJ2-3; D is unresolved. CDR3 length: 15 amino acids. Germline CDR1 and CDR2: SGHVS and FNYEAQ. Trimming cost V 1 base and J 0 bases, with 8 bases left between them. The CDR3 coding sequence is TGTGCCAGCAGCTTAGTGGTGACTAGCACAGATACGCAGTATTTT. Translation gives CASSLVVTSTDTQYF.

The J gene is TRBJ1-2, the V gene TRBV6-5, with 10 positions matching TRBD1. The CDR3 is made up of 15 amino acids. CDR1 and CDR2 (germline): MNHEY, SVGAGI. The trim removed 0 bases at V and 7 bases at J, leaving 5 bases unmatched. Written as DNA, the CDR3 is TGTGCCAGCAGTTACTCGGGACAGGGGTTTTCTGGCTACACCTTC. Its protein is CASSYSGQGFSGYTF.

This chain links TRBV2 with TRBJ1-2; D is possibly TRBD1 (6 bases). V lost 7 bases to trimming and J lost 5 bases, with 11 bases between them. CDR1 is SNHLY and CDR2 is FYNNEI in the germline V gene. CDR3 length: 12 residues. CDR3 DNA sequence: TGTGCCAGCACAGGGGATCGGTATGGCTACACCTTC. Amino acids: CASTGDRYGYTF. The full variable domain, in which reference TRBV2 and TRBJ1-2 provide the parts outside the CDR3, is EPEVTQTPSHQVTQMGQEVILRCVPISNHLYFYWYRQILGQKVEFLVSFYNNEISEKSEIFDDQFSVERPDGSNFTLKIRSTKLEDSAMYFCASTGDRYGYTFGSGTRLTVV.

The V call is TRBV2, the J call TRBJ1-6; D call uncertain. Germline V gives CDR1 SNHLY, CDR2 FYNNEI. Trimming pared 0 bases from V and 5 bases from J, leaving 11 bases between. This CDR3 contains 16 residues. The CDR3 sequence: CASSEAGQANNSPLHF. DNA for the CDR3: TGTGCCAGCAGTGAAGCAGGGCAGGCTAATAATTCACCCCTCCACTTT.

The chain joins TRBV19 to TRBJ2-7, with D perhaps matching TRBD1 or TRBD2 (5 bases each). This CDR3 contains 14 residues. Germline CDR1 is LNHDA and CDR2 is SQIVND (reference sequence). V lost 5 bases and J 5 bases, leaving 16 bases between the germline ends. The CDR3 loop is CASSSPGANHEQYF. Written as DNA, the CDR3 is TGTGCCAGTAGTTCCCCCGGGGCGAACCACGAGCAGTACTTC.

The chain is built from TRBV4-1 and TRBJ2-2; the D is unclear. V lost 3 bases and J lost 4, with 15 bases in between. The CDR3 has 16 residues. The germline V gene has CDR1 MGHRA and CDR2 YSYEKL. The CDR3 is CASSQPQTEITGELFF. The CDR3 nucleotides are TGCGCCAGCAGCCAGCCTCAGACCGAGATCACCGGGGAGCTGTTTTTT.

The V call is TRBV18, the J call TRBJ1-5, with D unclear. Germline values: CDR1 KGHSH, CDR2 LQKENI. This CDR3 has 17 residues. Trimming took off 5 bases at V and 1 base at J, with 18 bases between the two ends. The CDR3 here is CASSTAGQVRSNQPQHF. The DNA of the CDR3 is TGTGCCAGCTCAACAGCGGGTCAGGTACGGAGCAATCAGCCCCAGCATTTT. Supplemented by reference TRBV18 and TRBJ1-5, the full variable domain reads NAGVMQNPRHLVRRRGQEARLRCSPMKGHSHVYWYRQLPEEGLKFMVYLQKENIIDESGMPKERFSAEFPKEGPSILRIQQVVRGDSAAYFCASSTAGQVRSNQPQHFGDGTRLSIL.

The V gene is TRBV27, the J gene TRBJ2-1; TRBD2 agrees at 7 bases. The CDR3 loop spans 15 amino acids. After removal of 4 bases from V and 3 bases from J, the junction contained 6 bases not matched to a gene. Germline lookup yields CDR1 MNHEY and CDR2 SMNVEV (reference sequence). The CDR3 bases are TGTGCCAGCAGTTCCCGCCAGCGGGGCTACAATGAGCAGTTCTTC. Translating gives CASSSRQRGYNEQFF.

The gene calls are TRBV5-6 and TRBJ2-7; 9 bases are a match to TRBD1. Germline trimming cut 4 bases from V and 1 base from J; bases unmatched to any gene: 6. Germline CDR1 and CDR2: SGHDT and YYEEEE. The CDR3 is 15 residues long. Here the CDR3 reads CASSPGTGTSYEQYF. The DNA of the CDR3 is TGTGCCAGCAGCCCCGGGACAGGGACTTCCTACGAGCAGTACTTC.

V is TRBV14 and J is TRBJ1-1, with TRBD1 as a possible D gene (6 bases). Germline V gives CDR1 SGHDN, CDR2 FVKESK. V shed 3 bases and J shed 8 bases, with 10 bases lying between them. The CDR3 has 12 amino acids. The CDR3 DNA is TGTGCCAGCAGCCATGAGGGGGGCGAAGCTTTCTTT. It codes for CASSHEGGEAFF. Full variable domain (remainder filled in from reference TRBV14 and TRBJ1-1): EAGVTQFPSHSVIEKGQTVTLRCDPISGHDNLYWYRRVMGKEIKFLLHFVKESKQDESGMPNNRFLAERTGGTYSTLKVQPAELEDSGVYFCASSHEGGEAFFGQGTRLTVV.

This rearrangement joins TRBV4-1 to TRBJ1-5; TRBD1 is a possible D gene (5 bases). Germline values: CDR1 MGHRA, CDR2 YSYEKL. The CDR3 consists of 15 residues. The V gene lost 3 bases and the J gene lost 3 bases, with 12 bases spanning the gap. The CDR3 sequence: CASSHADSLNQPQHF. The CDR3 coding sequence is TGCGCCAGCAGCCACGCCGACAGCCTCAATCAGCCCCAGCATTTT.

In DNA, the CDR3 is TGTGCCAGCAGTTTATCGTCAGGAGTGAACACTGAAGCTTTCTTT. It translates to CASSLSSGVNTEAFF. This chain joins TRBV27 and TRBJ1-1; the D is unclear. V lost 0 bases and J 0 bases, leaving 8 bases between the germline ends. CDR1 and CDR2 (germline): MNHEY, SMNVEV (reference sequence). The CDR3 length is 15 residues.

The rearrangement links TRBV7-2 to TRBJ2-3; TRBD2 aligns across 9 bases. The CDR3 length is 15 residues. J lost 2 bases, V lost 4 bases, and 4 bases had no gene match. Germline assignment: CDR1 SGHTA and CDR2 FQGNSA. DNA for the CDR3: TGTGCCAGCAGCTGGGCGGGGGGGTTCACAGATACGCAGTATTTT. Translated: CASSWAGGFTDTQYF.

The V and J genes are TRBV6-2 or TRBV6-3 and TRBJ2-7, with 12 nucleotides matching TRBD2. Germline CDR1 is MNHEY and CDR2 is SVGEGT. With 2 bases clipped from V and 2 bases from J, the junction kept 10 bases outside the gene matches. The CDR3 covers 18 residues. DNA for the CDR3: TGTGCCAGCAGTTACCCGACTAAGACTAGCGGGGGCCCCTACGAGCAGTACTTC. It is translated as CASSYPTKTSGGPYEQYF.

This clonotype was detected only once. V is TRBV6-5 and J is TRBJ2-3; D may correspond to TRBD1 or TRBD2 (5 bases each). Germline values: CDR1 MNHEY, CDR2 SVGAGI. Between the trimmed V and J ends, which lost 5 bases and 10 bases, there was a span of 16 bases. The CDR3 extends over 13 amino acids. Here the CDR3 reads CASSGTQEVAQYF. Written as DNA, the CDR3 is TGTGCCAGCAGTGGGACCCAAGAGGTCGCGCAGTATTTT.

V gene TRBV7-9 combines with J gene TRBJ2-7; 8 bases match TRBD1. There are 15 residues in the CDR3. V shed 8 bases and J 2 bases; nucleotides not matched to a gene: 11. The germline V gene encodes CDR1 SEHNR and CDR2 FQNEAQ (reference sequence). The CDR3 sequence: CASHTAGQATYEQYF. CDR3 coding DNA: TGTGCCAGCCACACGGCGGGACAGGCTACCTACGAGCAGTACTTC.

The V call is TRBV6-4, the J call TRBJ2-7, with TRBD2 matching over 8 bases. CDR3 length: 14 residues. Germline assignment: CDR1 MRHNA and CDR2 SNTAGT. The junction had 6 bases not matched to a gene; V was cut back by 7 bases and J by 1 base. DNA for the CDR3: TGTGCCAGCACACGGGGACTAGGTTCCTACGAGCAGTACTTC. Its protein is CASTRGLGSYEQYF.

Here the CDR3 reads CASTLGDEQYF. CDR3 coding DNA: TGTGCCAGCACCCTGGGCGACGAGCAGTACTTC. The chain recombines TRBV6-5 with TRBJ2-7; no clear D gene. The CDR3 spans 11 residues. CDR1 MNHEY and CDR2 SVGAGI come from the germline V gene. The V end was cut by 7 bases, the J end by 5 bases, with 9 bases between.

V usage is TRBV6-2 or TRBV6-3 and J usage is TRBJ2-7, with D unclear. The CDR3 loop spans 14 amino acids. Germline V gene lookup returns CDR1 MNHEY and CDR2 SVGEGT. V was pared by 0 bases and J by 2 bases, with 8 bases between. The CDR3 reads CASSYSTVAYEQYF. CDR3 DNA: TGTGCCAGCAGTTACTCTACGGTAGCCTACGAGCAGTACTTC.

The gene calls are TRBV20-1 and TRBJ2-3; D not resolved. The V gene's germline CDR1 is DFQATT and CDR2 SNEGSKA (reference sequence). The CDR3 sequence is 11 residues long. V lost 3 bases, J lost 6 bases, and 7 bases lay in between. The CDR3 DNA follows: TGCAGTGCTAGGAACCGTGATACGCAGTATTTT. Encoded protein: CSARNRDTQYF.

This chain joins TRBV3-1 and TRBJ2-3, with D perhaps matching TRBD1 or TRBD2 (5 bases each). The CDR3 is 16 residues long. In germline, CDR1 is LGHDT, CDR2 YNNKEL (reference sequence). The germline V and J ends were trimmed by 0 bases and 4 bases, with 14 bases remaining between them. CDR3 sequence (DNA): TGTGCCAGCAGCCAAGAACGAGGGGATGGTGCAGATACGCAGTATTTT. Its translation: CASSQERGDGADTQYF.